This TCR beta chain was sequenced during a study of T-cell memory formation after mild COVID-19. On the study more broadly: The study found TCR clusters largely donor specific. Notes on the study in general: Clones that contracted from day 15 to 85 had balanced CD4/CD8; later expanders were CD4+ biased.

The CDR3 is 17 amino acids. V was pared by 6 bases and J by 8 bases, with 25 bases between. CDR1 is SEHNR and CDR2 is FQNEAQ in the germline V gene (reference sequence). MiXCR was run by TCRdb on the 5' RACE reads, yielding one entry per CDR3 protein. The repertoire holds roughly 500,000 distinct CDR3 sequences, with over 20% as singletons. With respect to this clonotype: The antigen remains unidentified.

The sample consisted of PBMCs or a T cell subset sorted from them (not recorded which). The chain recombines TRBV7-9 with TRBJ2-2; D remains unclear. The sequence derives from an adult woman who had mild COVID-19 (a few samples of this study predate the infection). Cell type and time point are not known. The CDR3 nucleotides read TGTGCCAGCAGACCCCGAGCTGACTCCGTCTTGGGAGGGGAGCTGTTTTTT. Translation gives CASRPRADSVLGGELFF.